This is a list of T cell receptor beta chains from one sample in a study of shared clonotypes between healthy human individuals. TCRdb's copy holds only in-frame clones and misses some; the assay was immunoSEQ multiplex PCR. The table has around 980,000 clones, 75% to 85% seen once. Material: memory CD4+ T cells from PBMCs. Receptors were obtained from a young man in good health. Some clones in this sample may be carry-over from other donors' samples. Each CDR3 is given with its conserved first and last residue. D genes are given only for firm matches. Not every row has a clone size; where given, it reads once, few, many or a size class.

J gene: TRBJ2-7; D gene: TRBD1; clone size: -; V gene: TRBV10-2; CDR3 DNA: TGCGCCAGCAGTGAGGGTCTGGGACAGGGGAACGAGCAGTACTTC; CDR3 protein: CASSEGLGQGNEQYF
J gene: TRBJ2-3; D gene: TRBD1; clone size: -; V gene: TRBV10-3; CDR3 DNA: TGTGCCATCAGGAGGGACAGGGGGCGCACAGATACGCAGTATTTT; CDR3 protein: CAIRRDRGRTDTQYF
J gene: TRBJ1-2; D gene: -; clone size: -; V gene: TRBV6-5; CDR3 DNA: TGTGCCAGCAGAGGCAGGGGAGGGGATGGCTACACCTTC; CDR3 protein: CASRGRGGDGYTF
J gene: TRBJ2-2; D gene: -; clone size: many; V gene: TRBV30; CDR3 DNA: TGTGCCTGGAGGGGATCTTGGAACACCGGGGAGCTGTTTTTT; CDR3 protein: CAWRGSWNTGELFF
J gene: TRBJ2-7; D gene: -; clone size: -; V gene: TRBV28; CDR3 DNA: TGTGCCAGCAGTCTAACCTCCGGGGCAGGGTCCGAGCAGTACTTC; CDR3 protein: CASSLTSGAGSEQYF
J gene: TRBJ2-5; D gene: -; clone size: -; V gene: TRBV10-3; CDR3 DNA: TGTGCCATCAGTGAGTCGGAGCAGGGGCGAGAGACCCAGTACTTC; CDR3 protein: CAISESEQGRETQYF
J gene: TRBJ1-2; D gene: -; clone size: -; V gene: TRBV5-1; CDR3 DNA: TGCGCCAGCAGCCCGGGTCGACTGGGGACGGACCCCGGCTACACCTTC; CDR3 protein: CASSPGRLGTDPGYTF
J gene: TRBJ2-7; D gene: -; clone size: -; V gene: TRBV2; CDR3 DNA: TGTGCCAGCAGCCGGGATGTTGGGGGCGGCTACGAGCAGTACTTC; CDR3 protein: CASSRDVGGGYEQYF
J gene: TRBJ1-1; D gene: -; clone size: -; V gene: TRBV30; CDR3 DNA: TGTGCCTGGAGTCCGTTGGGGGGAGCTTTCTTT; CDR3 protein: CAWSPLGGAFF
J gene: TRBJ1-2; D gene: TRBD1; clone size: -; V gene: TRBV7-6; CDR3 DNA: TGTGCCAGCAGCCCAGGACAGGAAAACTATGGCTACACCTTC; CDR3 protein: CASSPGQENYGYTF
J gene: TRBJ1-3; D gene: -; clone size: -; V gene: TRBV4-3; CDR3 DNA: TGCGCCAGCAGCCAAGATAGGGTGGCGGGAAACACCATATATTTT; CDR3 protein: CASSQDRVAGNTIYF
J gene: TRBJ2-1; D gene: TRBD2; clone size: -; V gene: TRBV28; CDR3 DNA: TGTGCCAGCAGTTCCCGGGTAGCGGGGTCCTACAATGAGCAGTTCTTC; CDR3 protein: CASSSRVAGSYNEQFF
J gene: TRBJ1-4; D gene: -; clone size: -; V gene: TRBV19; CDR3 DNA: TGTGCCACCAGATTAACAACTAATGAAAAACTGTTTTTT; CDR3 protein: CATRLTTNEKLFF
J gene: TRBJ1-4; D gene: -; clone size: -; V gene: TRBV15; CDR3 DNA: TGTGCCACCAGCAGATCCGGAGGGTGGAGGGCTGAAAAACTGTTTTTT; CDR3 protein: CATSRSGGWRAEKLFF
J gene: TRBJ2-3; D gene: -; clone size: few; V gene: TRBV7-3; CDR3 DNA: TGTGCCAGCAGCCGGACACTTCACTACACAGATACGCAGTATTTT; CDR3 protein: CASSRTLHYTDTQYF
J gene: TRBJ2-2; D gene: -; clone size: -; V gene: TRBV5-1; CDR3 DNA: TGCGCCAGCAGCCTTGCTGCGCCTTGGGGCACCGGGGAGCTGTTTTTT; CDR3 protein: CASSLAAPWGTGELFF
J gene: TRBJ2-2; D gene: -; clone size: once; V gene: TRBV6-1; CDR3 DNA: TGTGCCAGCAGTGACCCACCTTCTAGTCGTAACGGGGAGCTGTTTTTT; CDR3 protein: CASSDPPSSRNGELFF
J gene: TRBJ2-1; D gene: -; clone size: -; V gene: TRBV19; CDR3 DNA: TGTGCCAGTAGTAACTTGGCCATCGGAGATGAGCAGTTCTTC; CDR3 protein: CASSNLAIGDEQFF
J gene: TRBJ2-7; D gene: -; clone size: -; V gene: TRBV4-1; CDR3 DNA: TGCGCCAGCAGCCGGTTAGATACTGCCTCCTACGAGCAGTACTTC; CDR3 protein: CASSRLDTASYEQYF
J gene: TRBJ1-4; D gene: -; clone size: -; V gene: TRBV7-9; CDR3 DNA: TGTGCCAGCAGCTTACAGGGGAGGAGTGAAAAACTGTTTTTT; CDR3 protein: CASSLQGRSEKLFF
J gene: TRBJ2-5; D gene: TRBD1; clone size: -; V gene: TRBV14; CDR3 DNA: TGTGCCAGCAGCCTAAGCTTCTACAGGGGTCGACGGGATCAGTACTTC; CDR3 protein: CASSLSFYRGRRDQYF
J gene: TRBJ2-2; D gene: -; clone size: -; V gene: TRBV2; CDR3 DNA: TGTGCCAGCAGATTGCGGCAGGGCGGCACCGGGGAGCTGTTTTTT; CDR3 protein: CASRLRQGGTGELFF
J gene: TRBJ1-1; D gene: -; clone size: few; V gene: TRBV6-1; CDR3 DNA: TGTGCCAGCAGTGAAGAGGCGCAGCCGGGGACTGAAGCTTTCTTT; CDR3 protein: CASSEEAQPGTEAFF
J gene: TRBJ1-5; D gene: -; clone size: few; V gene: TRBV5-6; CDR3 DNA: TGTGCCAGCACCCTGGGACACCGTAATCAGCCCCAGCATTTT; CDR3 protein: CASTLGHRNQPQHF
J gene: TRBJ1-2; D gene: -; clone size: -; V gene: TRBV7-9; CDR3 DNA: TGTGCCAGCAGCCTCGACAGCGGTGGCTACACCTTC; CDR3 protein: CASSLDSGGYTF
J gene: TRBJ2-1; D gene: TRBD1; clone size: -; V gene: TRBV18; CDR3 DNA: TGTGCCAGCTCACCGGGACAGGGGATTTATGAGCAGTTCTTC; CDR3 protein: CASSPGQGIYEQFF
J gene: TRBJ2-1; D gene: -; clone size: -; V gene: TRBV20-1; CDR3 DNA: TGCAGTGCTAGTGGAGGGAGCAAGCAGTTCTTC; CDR3 protein: CSASGGSKQFF
J gene: TRBJ2-7; D gene: -; clone size: -; V gene: TRBV7-3; CDR3 DNA: TGTGCCAGCAGCCCCACTACAAGCTCCTACGAGCAGTACTTC; CDR3 protein: CASSPTTSSYEQYF
J gene: TRBJ2-7; D gene: TRBD2; clone size: -; V gene: TRBV4-3; CDR3 DNA: TGCGCCAGCAGCCAGGAGACTAGCGGACCCAGCGAGCAGTACTTC; CDR3 protein: CASSQETSGPSEQYF
J gene: TRBJ2-1; D gene: TRBD2; clone size: -; V gene: TRBV9; CDR3 DNA: TGTGCCAGCAGCGTCAATAGCGGGAGCTACAATGAGCAGTTCTTC; CDR3 protein: CASSVNSGSYNEQFF
J gene: TRBJ2-7; D gene: -; clone size: few; V gene: TRBV11-2; CDR3 DNA: TGTGCCAGCAGCTTATCGGGGCCCTACGAGCAGTACTTC; CDR3 protein: CASSLSGPYEQYF
J gene: TRBJ2-1; D gene: -; clone size: -; V gene: TRBV27; CDR3 DNA: TGTGCCAGCAGTTTATCGGCTAGCATCGGGTACAATGAGCAGTTCTTC; CDR3 protein: CASSLSASIGYNEQFF
J gene: TRBJ1-1; D gene: TRBD1; clone size: few; V gene: TRBV5-1; CDR3 DNA: TGCGCCAGCAGCGGCGTAGGACAGGGGAAGAACACTGAAGCTTTCTTT; CDR3 protein: CASSGVGQGKNTEAFF
J gene: TRBJ1-3; D gene: -; clone size: -; V gene: TRBV7-9; CDR3 DNA: TGTGCCAGCAGCGGCCAGGTTAGCTCTGGAAACACCATATATTTT; CDR3 protein: CASSGQVSSGNTIYF
J gene: TRBJ2-7; D gene: -; clone size: -; V gene: TRBV19; CDR3 DNA: TGTGCCAGTAGTAGCTTTATGGGGGACCTGTACTTC; CDR3 protein: CASSSFMGDLYF
J gene: TRBJ1-5; D gene: -; clone size: -; V gene: TRBV18; CDR3 DNA: TGTGCCAGCTCACCACAGGCCAGCAATCAGCCCCAGCATTTT; CDR3 protein: CASSPQASNQPQHF
J gene: TRBJ2-2; D gene: -; clone size: few; V gene: TRBV4-2; CDR3 DNA: TGTGCCAGCAGCCTTAGCTCAGCGACCACCGGGGAGCTGTTTTTT; CDR3 protein: CASSLSSATTGELFF
J gene: TRBJ1-2; D gene: TRBD1; clone size: -; V gene: TRBV28; CDR3 DNA: TGTGCCAGCAGTCCTCTCCCAGGGGGTGGCTACACCTTC; CDR3 protein: CASSPLPGGGYTF
J gene: TRBJ1-1; D gene: -; clone size: many; V gene: TRBV7-2; CDR3 DNA: TGTGCCAGCAGCTTAGCTACAGACTACACTGAAGCTTTCTTT; CDR3 protein: CASSLATDYTEAFF
J gene: TRBJ2-3; D gene: TRBD1; clone size: -; V gene: TRBV11-2; CDR3 DNA: TGTGCCAGCAGCTTATATGGAGGGGGGACAGGGGTCACAGATACGCAGTATTTT; CDR3 protein: CASSLYGGGTGVTDTQYF
J gene: TRBJ2-3; D gene: -; clone size: few; V gene: TRBV2; CDR3 DNA: TGTGCCAGCGGCTTAGCGAAAGATACGCAGTATTTT; CDR3 protein: CASGLAKDTQYF
J gene: TRBJ2-2; D gene: -; clone size: -; V gene: TRBV11-3; CDR3 DNA: TGTGCCAGCAGCTTAGATCGGGACACCGGGGAGCTGTTTTTT; CDR3 protein: CASSLDRDTGELFF
J gene: TRBJ1-2; D gene: -; clone size: few; V gene: TRBV7-6; CDR3 DNA: TGTGCCAGCAGCAACCGGGACAATGGCTACACCTTC; CDR3 protein: CASSNRDNGYTF
J gene: TRBJ1-1; D gene: -; clone size: -; V gene: TRBV20-1; CDR3 DNA: TGCAGTGCTAGATCGTCGGGTGCTTTCTTT; CDR3 protein: CSARSSGAFF
J gene: TRBJ1-4; D gene: -; clone size: -; V gene: TRBV7-9; CDR3 DNA: TGTGCCAGCAGCTTTTTCCGGGAGAGAGGTGAAAAACTGTTTTTT; CDR3 protein: CASSFFRERGEKLFF